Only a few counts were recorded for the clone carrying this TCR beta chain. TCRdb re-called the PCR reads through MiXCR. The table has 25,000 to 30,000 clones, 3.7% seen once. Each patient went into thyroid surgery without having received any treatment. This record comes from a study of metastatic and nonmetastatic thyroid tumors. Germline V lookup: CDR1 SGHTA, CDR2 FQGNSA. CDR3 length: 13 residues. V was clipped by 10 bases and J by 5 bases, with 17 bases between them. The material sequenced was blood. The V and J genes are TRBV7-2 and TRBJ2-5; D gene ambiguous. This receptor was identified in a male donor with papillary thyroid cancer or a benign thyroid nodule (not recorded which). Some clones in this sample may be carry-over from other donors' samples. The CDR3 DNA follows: TGTGCCATCATCTTAGGAACTCATGAGACCCAGTACTTC. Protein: CAIILGTHETQYF.